Below, 15 T cell receptor beta chains from the same sample are listed, as sequenced in a study of T cells in Graves' hyperthyroidism and ophthalmopathy. The CDR3 regions of TCR beta were amplified from RNA transcripts. Initially, a first-round RT-PCR of the TCR CDR3 employed the HTBI primer set. From the multiplex PCR reads, TCRdb called clonotypes with MiXCR, one entry per CDR3 protein. The sample yields a few hundred thousand distinct CDR3 sequences, approximately 15% seen once. Sample: blood. Every receptor here comes from a woman aged 40 to 49 with Graves' ophthalmopathy.

The chain has TRBV11-2 and TRBJ2-3; TRBD2 agrees at 11 bases. Trimming at V came to 7 bases and at J to 6 bases, leaving 15 bases not matched to a gene. This CDR3 region has 17 residues. Germline CDR1 and CDR2: SGHAT and FQNNGV. The DNA for the CDR3 is TGTGCCAGCACCCCCCAAGTAGCGGGGGGGCCAAGGGATACGCAGTATTTT. Its protein is CASTPQVAGGPRDTQYF.

Ten or more counts support this clonotype. The J gene is TRBJ2-3, the V gene TRBV11-2; D is perhaps TRBD1 (5 bases). Trimming removed 0 bases at V and 2 bases at J, with 12 bases between. CDR3 length: 16 amino acids. Germline V gene data show CDR1 as SGHAT and CDR2 as FQNNGV. The CDR3 here is CASSLEFGRATDTQYF. The CDR3 nucleotides are TGTGCCAGCAGCTTAGAATTCGGCAGGGCCACAGATACGCAGTATTTT.

This clonotype was seen ten or more times. The chain is built from TRBV7-8 and TRBJ1-6; perhaps TRBD1 as D (5 bases). The V end lost 9 bases, the J end lost 4 bases, and 7 bases lay between the germline ends. The V gene's germline CDR1 is SGHVS and CDR2 FQNEAQ. The CDR3 covers 12 residues. DNA of the CDR3: TGTGCCAGTCAGGGATATAATTCACCCCTCCACTTT. Its translation: CASQGYNSPLHF.

The table lists this clonotype with a few counts. The genes are TRBV20-1 and TRBJ2-1; TRBD2 aligns across 11 bases. The CDR3 covers 14 residues. Germline V gene lookup returns CDR1 DFQATT and CDR2 SNEGSKA (reference sequence). The V and J ends lost 7 bases and 3 bases, in that order; junction bases with no gene match: 5. CDR3: CSVVAGGFYNEQFF. In nucleotides, the CDR3 is TGCAGTGTTGTAGCGGGAGGGTTCTACAATGAGCAGTTCTTC.

Many counts were recorded for this clonotype. The chain is built from TRBV5-6 and TRBJ1-4; D uncertain. V was shortened by 4 bases and J by 3 bases, with 13 bases between the two germline ends. The CDR3 has 15 residues. Germline values: CDR1 SGHDT, CDR2 YYEEEE. This CDR3 reads CASSALRWPNEKLFF. The DNA of the CDR3 is TGTGCCAGCAGCGCTCTTCGGTGGCCTAATGAAAAACTGTTTTTT.

Remarks on this clonotype: The CDR3 does not close with the conserved phenylalanine or tryptophan, likely indicating a read error. The chain combines TRBV11-2 with TRBJ2-7; tentatively, D is TRBD2 (5 bases). From germline, CDR1 is SGHAT and CDR2 FQNNGV. The CDR3 covers 14 residues. V was clipped by 8 bases and J by 6 bases, with 20 bases between them. This CDR3 reads CASADHGREGEQYL. Here the CDR3 DNA reads TGTGCCAGCGCCGACCACGGCCGGGAAGGCGAGCAGTACCTC.

This sequence joins TRBV19 and TRBJ2-2; D possibly corresponds to TRBD1 (6 bases). Germline loops: CDR1 LNHDA, CDR2 SQIVND (reference sequence). The V end lost 4 bases, the J end lost 5 bases, and 14 bases lay between the germline ends. The CDR3 covers 15 residues. The CDR3 reads CASSTSHTGTGELFF. The CDR3, as DNA: TGTGCCAGTAGTACGTCCCATACAGGGACCGGGGAGCTGTTTTTT.

This clonotype was detected a few times. The J gene is TRBJ1-4, the V gene TRBV7-9, with D perhaps TRBD1 (5 bases). Trimming left V 4 bases short and J 5 bases short, with 11 bases between. The length of the CDR3 is 14 residues. CDR1 SEHNR and CDR2 FQNEAQ come from the germline V gene (reference sequence). CDR3: CASSSRAGNEKLFF. CDR3 nucleotide sequence: TGTGCCAGCAGCTCCAGGGCGGGGAATGAAAAACTGTTTTTT. Drawing the rest from reference TRBV7-9 and TRBJ1-4, the complete variable domain is DTGVSQNPRHKITKRGQNVTFRCDPISEHNRLYWYRQTLGQGPEFLTYFQNEAQLEKSRLLSDRFSAERPKGSFSTLEIQRTEQGDSAMYLCASSSRAGNEKLFFGSGTQLSVL.

Worth noting for this clonotype: At one end the junction does not follow the germline gene, possibly because of a read error. The CDR3 nucleotides read TGTGCCAGCAGCTTGCAGGGGGCCTCCGGGAAGCTGTTTTTT. It codes for CASSLQGASGKLFF. This sequence joins TRBV7-9 and TRBJ2-2, with TRBD1 matching over 8 bases. The germline V gene encodes CDR1 SEHNR and CDR2 FQNEAQ (reference sequence). CDR3 length: 14 residues.

This clonotype occurred many times. V is TRBV11-2 and J is TRBJ1-6, with a weak D call TRBD1 (6 bases). Germline CDR1 is SGHAT and CDR2 is FQNNGV. The V and J ends lost 2 bases and 10 bases respectively, with 15 bases between them. The CDR3 covers 15 residues. In DNA form, the CDR3 reads TGTGCCAGCAGCTTATTCGGACAGTCAGAATCACCCCTCCACTTT. Encoded protein: CASSLFGQSESPLHF.

This clonotype has ten or more counts. The rearrangement links TRBV4-1 to TRBJ1-1; 7 nucleotides match TRBD1. V dropped 2 bases and J dropped 0; count of bases not matched to a gene: 0. The CDR3 is 14 amino acids. Per the germline V gene, CDR1 is MGHRA and CDR2 is YSYEKL. CDR3 residues: CASSQTGVNTEAFF. DNA of the CDR3: TGCGCCAGCAGCCAAACAGGGGTGAACACTGAAGCTTTCTTT.

This clonotype was detected many times. This sequence joins TRBV7-2 and TRBJ1-5; 7 bases fit TRBD1. CDR3 length: 16 residues. Trimming took 5 bases from V and 2 from J; bases not matched to a gene: 9. CDR1 and CDR2 (germline): SGHTA, FQGNSA. The CDR3 region has the DNA TGTGCCAGCAGCCCCGGAGAGAGGGGGCGCAATCAGCCCCAGCATTTT. It is translated as CASSPGERGRNQPQHF. The full variable domain, completed using reference TRBV7-2 and TRBJ1-5, is GAGVSQSPSNKVTEKGKDVELRCDPISGHTALYWYRQSLGQGLEFLIYFQGNSAPDKSGLPSDRFSAERTGGSVSTLTIQRTQQEDSAVYLCASSPGERGRNQPQHFGDGTRLSIL.

The J gene is TRBJ1-3, the V gene TRBV27; TRBD1 matches at 8 bases. The CDR3 sequence is 16 residues long. In germline, CDR1 is MNHEY, CDR2 SMNVEV (reference sequence). The junction had 4 bases not matched to a gene; V was cut back by 1 base and J by 2 bases. The CDR3 is CASSLFGTGPGNTIYF. The CDR3 coding sequence is TGTGCCAGCAGTTTATTCGGGACAGGTCCTGGAAACACCATATATTTT.

The table lists this clonotype with many counts. The chain employs TRBV20-1 and TRBJ2-3; D unclear. The CDR3 has 13 residues. Germline CDR1 DFQATT, CDR2 SNEGSKA (reference sequence). Trimming shortened V by 3 bases and J by 5 bases, and 12 bases separated the two germline ends. The CDR3 sequence: CSASGQVGDTQYF. The CDR3 nucleotides read TGCAGTGCTAGCGGGCAGGTCGGAGATACGCAGTATTTT.

CDR3 bases: TGCAGTGCCCGCCCTCCGGGACAACGTCTCACTGAAGCTTTCTTT. Protein product: CSARPPGQRLTEAFF. The rearrangement links TRBV20-1 to TRBJ1-1; perhaps TRBD1 as D (6 bases). V was trimmed by 6 bases and J by 4 bases, leaving 21 bases between them. The germline V gene has CDR1 DFQATT and CDR2 SNEGSKA (reference sequence). The CDR3 is 15 amino acids.